These 29 T cell receptor beta chains came from one sample sequenced in a study of T cells in women clearing cervical HPV infection (dated by TCRdb to 2017 to 2018). Library preparation employed the immunoSEQ multiplex PCR assay. TCRdb took over this immuneACCESS table, retaining in-frame rearrangements with V and J assigned. Such tables are incomplete; in checked studies, under half of the missing clones stem from an unresolved V gene, and the remainder is unexplained. This sample's table carries approximately 18,000 clones. The top ten clonotypes cover around 16% of the sample. Sequencing was performed on blood buffy coat. These receptors all come from a woman aged 18-70 years with a cervical HPV16 infection that either progressed to CIN3+ or cleared (not recorded which).

Note on this clone: The observed sequence ends 3 residues before the CDR3 terminus, with the missing tail filled in from the germline J gene. This chain joins TRBV30 and TRBJ2-2, with D uncertain. Looked up from germline, CDR1 is GTSNPN and CDR2 is SVGIG (reference sequence). CDR3 length equals 14 residues. The CDR3 region is CAWSGRHEESPLFF. CDR3 DNA (partial): TGTGCCTGGAGCGGCAGGCATGAAGAATCACCG.

With regard to this clone: Sequencing ends 3 residues short of the CDR3 end; the germline J gene provides the rest. The chain combines TRBV19 with TRBJ2-2; the D gene is possibly TRBD1 (6 bases). Germline CDR1 and CDR2: LNHDA and SQIVND (reference sequence). The CDR3 length is 16 residues. Incomplete CDR3 DNA: TGTGCCAGTATGGCTTCCAGGGGACCAACTAATGAAAAG. Protein: CASMASRGPTNEK. The entire CDR3 sequence reads CASMASRGPTNEKLFF.

As regards this clone: The CDR3 goes on 3 residues after the read ends, and that part is filled in from the germline J gene. The genes are TRBV30 and TRBJ1-3, with D unclear. The germline V and J ends were trimmed by 0 bases and 1 base, with 13 bases remaining between them. The CDR3 extends over 16 amino acids. Germline-derived CDR1 and CDR2 are GTSNPN and SVGIG (reference sequence). The sequenced CDR3 bases are TGTGCCTGGAGTGTACTGATCGGTAGTTCTGGAAACACC. Encoded protein: CAWSVLIGSSGNT. The CDR3 in full is CAWSVLIGSSGNTIYF.

About this clone: The CDR3 extends 3 residues past the end of the read, so its final part is completed from the germline J gene. The chain couples TRBV18 to TRBJ1-2; TRBD1 agrees at 7 bases. This CDR3 contains 14 residues. The junction had 1 base not matched to a gene; V was cut back by 0 bases and J by 3 bases. Germline-derived CDR1 and CDR2 are KGHSH and LQKENI. CDR3 in amino acids: CASSPPGTDYGYTF. CDR3 DNA (partial): TGTGCCAGCTCACCACCCGGGACAGACTATGGC.

CDR3 region: CASADRGGANEKLFF. The DNA read from the CDR3 is TGTGCCAGCGCGGACAGGGGAGGAGCTAATGAAAAA. The genes are TRBV18 and TRBJ1-4, with 9 positions matching TRBD1. The read terminates 3 residues ahead of where the CDR3 ends, so the germline J gene completes it. The CDR3 is 15 amino acids. The V and J ends lost 8 bases and 3 bases, in that order; junction bases with no gene match: 7. From germline, CDR1 is KGHSH and CDR2 LQKENI.

Of note for this clone: Read sequence stops 3 residues before the CDR3 end, and the germline J gene provides the missing end. The gene calls are TRBV6-2 or TRBV6-3 and TRBJ2-2; D remains ambiguous. CDR3 length: 11 residues. The V gene lost 7 bases and the J gene lost 7 bases, with 7 bases spanning the gap. Per the germline V gene, CDR1 is MNHEY and CDR2 is SVGEGT. CDR3 sequence reads: CASTRVGELFF. The sequenced CDR3 bases are TGTGCCAGCACTCGGGTCGGGGAG.

Of note for this clone: The CDR3 goes on 3 residues after the read ends, and that part is filled in from the germline J gene. The chain links TRBV20-1 to TRBJ1-5, with TRBD1 as a possible D gene (6 bases). Germline CDR1 and CDR2: DFQATT and SNEGSKA (reference sequence). CDR3 length: 16 residues. Trimming cost V 3 bases and J 6 bases, with 21 bases left between them. The covered CDR3 bases are TGCAGTGCTAGTACCGGGACACCCGGAGGTGGTCAGCCC. It codes for CSASTGTPGGGQP. The CDR3 reads in full as CSASTGTPGGGQPQHF.

Of note for this clone: The read stops 3 residues short of the end of the CDR3; the missing end is completed from the germline J gene. This rearrangement joins TRBV10-1 to TRBJ2-7; the match to TRBD1 covers 9 bases. V shed 5 bases and J 5 bases; nucleotides not matched to a gene: 7. This CDR3 has 14 amino acids. Germline CDR1 and CDR2: WNHNN and SYGVQD (reference sequence). The DNA read from the CDR3 is TGCGCCAGCAGTTTTTCACAGGGGGCCAACGAG. It codes for CASSFSQGANE. The entire CDR3 sequence reads CASSFSQGANEQYF.

To note about this clone: The CDR3 end lies 3 residues beyond the end of the read and is filled in from the germline J gene. This chain uses TRBV19 with TRBJ1-2; 9 bases agree with TRBD1. The CDR3 has 15 amino acids. In germline, CDR1 is LNHDA, CDR2 SQIVND (reference sequence). The sequenced CDR3 bases are TGTGCCAGTAGCAGAGCGGGACAGGGCGACGGGGGC. Protein: CASSRAGQGDGG. The complete CDR3 reads CASSRAGQGDGGYTF. Using reference TRBV19 and TRBJ1-2 for the parts outside the CDR3, the full variable domain is DGGITQSPKYLFRKEGQNVTLSCEQNLNHDAMYWYRQDPGQGLRLIYYSQIVNDFQKGDIAEGYSVSREKKESFPLTVTSAQKNPTAFYLCASSRAGQGDGGYTFGSGTRLTVV.

As concerns this clone: The sequenced fragment ends 3 residues before the CDR3 boundary, so the rest is inferred from the germline J gene. The chain combines TRBV19 with TRBJ2-3; D is ambiguous. The germline CDR1 and CDR2 sequences are LNHDA and SQIVND (reference sequence). The CDR3 is 14 residues long. The CDR3 spells CASSQTRSRQPQYF. The sequenced CDR3 bases are TGTGCCAGTAGTCAGACCCGGTCTAGGCAGCCG.

Concerning this clone: The read halts 3 residues ahead of the CDR3 end, with the missing end drawn from the germline J gene. The chain links TRBV19 to TRBJ1-4; D gene unclear. Germline assignment: CDR1 LNHDA and CDR2 SQIVND (reference sequence). This CDR3 has 17 residues. The CDR3: CASSISSDNSYNSPLFF. Incomplete CDR3 DNA: TGTGCCAGTAGTATTTCAAGCGATAACTCCTATAATTCACCA.

As for this clone: The CDR3 end lies 3 residues beyond the end of the read and is filled in from the germline J gene. V usage is TRBV18 and J usage is TRBJ1-1; TRBD1 might be the D (5 bases). This CDR3 comprises 13 residues. Per germline, CDR1 KGHSH and CDR2 LQKENI. The germline V and J ends were trimmed by 6 bases and 0 bases, with 8 bases remaining between them. The sequenced part of the CDR3 DNA is TGTGCCAGCTCCGAAGGGGTGAACACTGAA. Translated: CASSEGVNTE. The entire CDR3 sequence reads CASSEGVNTEAFF.

On this clone: The read terminates 3 residues before the CDR3 end, so the remaining end is supplied by the germline J gene. The V call is TRBV5-1, the J call TRBJ1-2; TRBD1 agrees at 9 bases. There are 15 residues in the CDR3. Trimming cost V 4 bases and J 6 bases; bases outside gene matches: 10. Per the germline V gene, CDR1 is SGHRS and CDR2 is YFSETQ. CDR3 loop: CASSLIQGAGDGYTF. The CDR3 bases that were read are TGCGCCAGCAGCCTAATACAGGGGGCTGGCGATGGC.

Comments on this clone: An end of the junction differs from the germline gene, which may be a read error. The CDR3 DNA, read in part, is TGTGCCAGCAGCTTAGGGGTTTCTAATTCTCCC. Translating it yields CASSLGVSNSP. The CDR3 reads in full as CASSLGVSNSPLHF. The chain recombines TRBV13 with TRBJ1-6; D is unclear. The read falls 3 residues short of the CDR3 end, and the missing part is taken from the germline J gene. From germline, CDR1 is PRHDT and CDR2 FYEKMQ (reference sequence). The CDR3 sequence is 14 residues long.

Notes on this clone: The read ends 3 residues shy of where the CDR3 ends; the end is completed using the germline J gene. This sequence joins TRBV6-1 and TRBJ2-3; 9 nucleotides agree with TRBD1. The germline V gene has CDR1 MNHNS and CDR2 SASEGT. The CDR3 contains 16 residues. The DNA read from the CDR3 is TGTGCCAGCAGTGAAGGGACGGGACAGGGACGGGGCACG. As protein: CASSEGTGQGRGT. The whole CDR3 is CASSEGTGQGRGTQYF.

Comments on this clone: Read data end 3 residues before the CDR3 end; the end is taken from the germline J gene. The chain joins TRBV27 to TRBJ2-2; D is unresolved. The V gene lost 3 bases and the J gene lost 4 bases, with 9 bases spanning the gap. CDR3 length: 14 amino acids. Germline V gene lookup returns CDR1 MNHEY and CDR2 SMNVEV (reference sequence). The CDR3 loop is CASSFARATGELFF. The covered CDR3 bases are TGTGCCAGCAGTTTCGCACGAGCCACCGGGGAG.

Concerning this clone itself: The read terminates 3 residues before the CDR3 end, so the remaining end is supplied by the germline J gene. The chain recombines TRBV14 with TRBJ2-1; D is perhaps TRBD2 (6 bases). V shed 0 bases and J shed 8 bases, with 17 bases lying between them. The CDR3 loop spans 16 amino acids. The germline V gene encodes CDR1 SGHDN and CDR2 FVKESK. The sequenced part of the CDR3 DNA is TGTGCCAGCAGCCAAGATGAGCGGGTGCTACCTTATGAG. This codes for CASSQDERVLPYE. In full, the CDR3 is CASSQDERVLPYEQFF.

As concerns this clone: The read halts 3 residues ahead of the CDR3 end, with the missing end drawn from the germline J gene. The rearrangement uses TRBV7-2 and TRBJ2-7; 10 bases agree with TRBD2. The CDR3 is 15 amino acids. The ends lost 4 bases at V and 5 bases at J; junction bases unmatched: 8. In germline, CDR1 is SGHTA, CDR2 FQGNSA. CDR3 amino acids: CASSSLSGGLNEQYF. The sequenced part of the CDR3 DNA is TGTGCCAGCAGCTCGCTTAGCGGGGGGCTCAACGAG.

As regards this clone: The read ends 3 residues early relative to the CDR3; the germline J gene fills the gap. The gene calls are TRBV19 and TRBJ2-1; 9 nucleotides line up with TRBD1. Unmatched junction bases numbered 7, after V lost 7 bases and J lost 6 bases. Germline V gene lookup returns CDR1 LNHDA and CDR2 SQIVND (reference sequence). The CDR3 has 14 amino acids. Partial CDR3 DNA: TGTGCCAGTATGCCGGGACAGGGATTCAATGAG. Encoded protein: CASMPGQGFNE. The full CDR3 protein reads CASMPGQGFNEQFF. Drawing the rest from reference TRBV19 and TRBJ2-1, the complete variable domain is DGGITQSPKYLFRKEGQNVTLSCEQNLNHDAMYWYRQDPGQGLRLIYYSQIVNDFQKGDIAEGYSVSREKKESFPLTVTSAQKNPTAFYLCASMPGQGFNEQFFGPGTRLTVL.

Comments on this clone: Read coverage stops 3 residues before the CDR3 terminus; the germline J gene supplies the remainder. The chain couples TRBV5-1 to TRBJ1-5; 7 nucleotides align to TRBD1. CDR3 length: 14 residues. Germline loops: CDR1 SGHRS, CDR2 YFSETQ. V lost 4 bases, J lost 3 bases, and 4 bases stayed unmatched. The CDR3 is CASSTGQANQPQHF. The covered CDR3 bases are TGCGCCAGCAGCACCGGACAGGCCAATCAGCCC. Filled out from reference TRBV5-1 and TRBJ1-5, the complete variable domain reads KAGVTQTPRYLIKTRGQQVTLSCSPISGHRSVSWYQQTPGQGLQFLFEYFSETQRNKGNFPGRFSGRQFSNSRSEMNVSTLELGDSALYLCASSTGQANQPQHFGDGTRLSIL.

Of note for this clone: One junction end does not reproduce the germline sequence, and a read error may be involved. The CDR3 goes on 3 residues after the read ends, and that part is filled in from the germline J gene. This sample includes further DNA sequences coding for the same CDR3. The gene calls are TRBV20-1 and TRBJ1-2; TRBD1 aligns across 8 bases. The V gene's germline CDR1 is DFQATT and CDR2 SNEGSKA (reference sequence). This CDR3 comprises 16 residues. The CDR3 spells CSARDWGTGVNYGYTF. CDR3 bases read: TGCAGTGCTAGAGACTGGGGGACAGGTGTTAACTATGGT.

Comment on this clone: The read terminates 3 residues before the CDR3 end, so the remaining end is supplied by the germline J gene. J is TRBJ1-5 and V is TRBV20-1; D gene ambiguous. Trimming stripped 0 bases from V and 9 bases from J, with 12 bases between. Germline V gene lookup returns CDR1 DFQATT and CDR2 SNEGSKA (reference sequence). There are 13 residues in the CDR3. The CDR3 sequence is CSARDPSSGPQHF. The CDR3 bases that were read are TGCAGTGCTAGAGACCCCTCGAGCGGGCCC.

With regard to this clone: The read ends 3 residues before the CDR3 terminus; that terminus is restored from the germline J gene. This chain links TRBV10-1 with TRBJ2-7, with unresolved D. This CDR3 has 11 residues. V was clipped by 5 bases and J by 3 bases, with 5 bases between them. In germline, CDR1 is WNHNN, CDR2 SYGVQD (reference sequence). The DNA read from the CDR3 is TGCGCCAGCAGTCAAGGCTACGAG. As protein: CASSQGYE. From start to end, the CDR3 is CASSQGYEQYF.

For this clone: The read terminates 3 residues before the CDR3 end, so the remaining end is supplied by the germline J gene. This rearrangement joins TRBV5-1 to TRBJ1-1; possibly TRBD1 for D (6 bases). This CDR3 comprises 14 residues. Germline V gene data show CDR1 as SGHRS and CDR2 as YFSETQ. V was pared by 4 bases and J by 3 bases, with 13 bases between. The part of the CDR3 DNA that was read is TGCGCCAGCAGCGCCACAGGGATCGACACTGAA. This codes for CASSATGIDTE. The full CDR3 protein reads CASSATGIDTEAFF.

Details on this clone: The read is 3 residues too short to cover the CDR3 end, so that end is filled in from the germline J gene. The chain recombines TRBV12-3 or TRBV12-4 with TRBJ2-2, with D possibly matching TRBD1 (5 bases). The CDR3 is 17 residues long. V lost 5 bases to trimming and J lost 4 bases, with 20 bases between them. The CDR3 sequence: CASSLLQLVQGTGELFF. The part of the CDR3 DNA that was read is TGTGCCAGCAGTCTCTTACAACTCGTCCAGGGCACCGGGGAG.

The CDR3: CASSAGTDGGNQPQHF. The sequenced CDR3 bases are TGTGCCAGCAGTGCAGGGACAGACGGGGGCAATCAGCCC. This rearrangement joins TRBV6-1 to TRBJ1-5, with 7 bases fitting TRBD1. The CDR3 end lies 3 residues beyond the end of the read and is filled in from the germline J gene. This CDR3 comprises 16 residues. Trimming removed 4 bases from V and 2 bases from J; junction bases left unmatched: 8. Germline-derived CDR1 and CDR2 are MNHNS and SASEGT.

Concerning this clone: The read ends 3 residues early relative to the CDR3; the germline J gene fills the gap. V gene TRBV4-2 combines with J gene TRBJ2-7, with D tentatively TRBD1 (5 bases). With 0 bases removed from V and 3 bases from J, the gap between germline ends came to 18 bases. Germline V lookup: CDR1 LGHNA, CDR2 YNFKEQ. The CDR3 covers 17 residues. The CDR3 reads CASSQDTGVGQGYEQYF. The DNA read from the CDR3 is TGTGCCAGCAGCCAAGATACGGGCGTAGGGCAGGGCTACGAG.

A note on this clone: The read comes to an end 3 residues before the CDR3 does, leaving the germline J gene to fill in the end. V gene TRBV18 combines with J gene TRBJ2-7; D uncertain. Germline lookup yields CDR1 KGHSH and CDR2 LQKENI. Trimming shortened V by 5 bases and J by 5 bases, and 7 bases separated the two germline ends. CDR3 length: 11 amino acids. CDR3 sequence: CASSVQDEQYF. The sequenced CDR3 bases are TGTGCCAGCTCAGTTCAGGACGAG.

About this clone: From the germline J gene comes the end of the CDR3, since the read stops 3 residues before it. The chain links TRBV7-9 to TRBJ2-1; D call uncertain. Germline CDR1 SEHNR, CDR2 FQNEAQ (reference sequence). The CDR3 loop spans 13 amino acids. Between the trimmed V and J ends, which lost 5 bases and 7 bases, there was a span of 12 bases. This CDR3 is CASSPLLRNEQFF. The sequenced part of the CDR3 DNA is TGTGCCAGCAGCCCCCTTCTGCGGAATGAG.